A single sample gave rise to the 28 T cell receptor beta chains below, sequenced in a study of OX40 agonist ivuxolimab in advanced cancers. TCRdb keeps only in-frame clones here, not all; method: immunoSEQ multiplex PCR. Of around 66,000 clones in the sample, roughly 85% were seen once. The sample here was CD4+ or CD8+ T cells sorted from blood, taken in a trial of the OX40 agonist ivuxolimab. These receptors were obtained from an adult with an advanced solid tumor such as melanoma, head and neck, liver or kidney cancer.

The chain employs TRBV29-1 and TRBJ2-2, with D uncertain. There are 11 residues in the CDR3. Trimming took 3 bases from V and 8 from J, leaving 7 bases between them. The germline V gene has CDR1 SQVTM and CDR2 ANQGSEA. The CDR3 nucleotides read TGCAGCGTTGAGGCATCAGGGGAGCTGTTTTTT. Protein: CSVEASGELFF.

This chain joins TRBV6-1 and TRBJ2-1; D might be TRBD2 (6 bases). The V gene lost 2 bases and the J gene lost 7 bases, with 12 bases spanning the gap. In germline, CDR1 is MNHNS, CDR2 SASEGT. The CDR3 consists of 14 residues. As DNA, the CDR3 is TGTGCCAGCAGTGAACAAGGGGCGGGGAATGAGCAGTTCTTC. Translating it yields CASSEQGAGNEQFF.

This clone was detected once. V gene TRBV18 combines with J gene TRBJ2-1; 14 bases are a match to TRBD2. The CDR3 consists of 19 residues. The V gene end was trimmed by 4 bases and the J gene end by 0 bases; junction bases not matched to a gene: 8. CDR1 is KGHSH, CDR2 LQKENI, per germline. CDR3 DNA sequence: TGTGCCAGCTCACAGGGACTAGCGGGAGAGGGTAGCTCCTACAATGAGCAGTTCTTC. It codes for CASSQGLAGEGSSYNEQFF. Full variable domain (outside the CDR3, taken from reference TRBV18 and TRBJ2-1): NAGVMQNPRHLVRRRGQEARLRCSPMKGHSHVYWYRQLPEEGLKFMVYLQKENIIDESGMPKERFSAEFPKEGPSILRIQQVVRGDSAAYFCASSQGLAGEGSSYNEQFFGPGTRLTVL.

The chain links TRBV28 to TRBJ2-7, with D unclear. Germline lookup yields CDR1 MDHEN and CDR2 SYDVKM. Trimming shortened V by 3 bases and J by 6 bases, and 9 bases separated the two germline ends. The CDR3 covers 12 residues. The CDR3 region has the DNA TGTGCCAGCAGTTTTGTAGCACTCGAGCAGTACTTC. It yields the protein CASSFVALEQYF.

The CDR3 DNA sequence: TGTGCCAGCAGCTTAGCAGGAGATCTAGCCAAAAACATTCAGTACTTC. Its translation is CASSLAGDLAKNIQYF. The chain recombines TRBV7-9 with TRBJ2-4; D is unclear. The CDR3 is made up of 16 amino acids. V was shortened by 0 bases and J by 0 bases, with 9 bases between the two germline ends. The germline CDR1 and CDR2 sequences are SEHNR and FQNEAQ (reference sequence). The whole variable domain, filled in from reference TRBV7-9 and TRBJ2-4, reads DTGVSQNPRHKITKRGQNVTFRCDPISEHNRLYWYRQTLGQGPEFLTYFQNEAQLEKSRLLSDRFSAERPKGSFSTLEIQRTEQGDSAMYLCASSLAGDLAKNIQYFGAGTRLSVL.

The chain carries TRBV11-1 and TRBJ1-4; D is unresolved. This CDR3 spans 14 amino acids. Trimming left V 5 bases short and J 8 bases short, with 15 bases between. CDR1 SGHAT and CDR2 FQDESV come from the germline V gene (reference sequence). CDR3: CASSPFRDGEKLFF. The CDR3 region has the DNA TGTGCCAGCAGCCCATTCCGGGATGGAGAAAAACTGTTTTTT.

This clone has a handful of counts. The chain combines TRBV11-3 with TRBJ1-4; 7 nucleotides agree with TRBD1. The V gene end was trimmed by 6 bases and the J gene end by 12 bases; junction bases not matched to a gene: 10. Germline CDR1 reads SGHNT; CDR2 reads YENEEA. The CDR3 totals 13 residues. CDR3 protein: CASSPGQDEELFF. CDR3 coding DNA: TGTGCCAGCAGTCCCGGACAGGACGAGGAACTGTTTTTT.

The chain uses TRBV19 and TRBJ1-1; 8 bases are shared with TRBD1. Trimming cost V 4 bases and J 4 bases; bases outside gene matches: 8. Germline CDR1 is LNHDA and CDR2 is SQIVND (reference sequence). The CDR3 loop spans 15 amino acids. This CDR3 is CASSTDRGRSTEAFF. In DNA, the CDR3 is TGTGCCAGTAGTACAGACAGGGGTCGGAGCACTGAAGCTTTCTTT.

The chain has TRBV6-1 and TRBJ1-3; D gene unclear. V gave up 7 bases and J gave up 0 bases, with 10 bases separating them. CDR3 length: 14 residues. Germline V lookup: CDR1 MNHNS, CDR2 SASEGT. CDR3: CASKTGLSGNTIYF. The DNA of the CDR3 is TGTGCCAGCAAAACGGGTCTCTCTGGAAACACCATATATTTT.

This chain uses TRBV5-1 with TRBJ2-3, with 9 bases aligning to TRBD2. This CDR3 has 15 residues. Per the germline V gene, CDR1 is SGHRS and CDR2 is YFSETQ. Germline trimming cut 4 bases from V and 5 bases from J; bases unmatched to any gene: 8. This chain's CDR3 is CASSLEAGGGDTQYF. The DNA of the CDR3 is TGCGCCAGCAGCCTAGAAGCGGGAGGAGGAGATACGCAGTATTTT.

Many counts were recorded for this clone. The chain carries TRBV5-1 and TRBJ2-2, with D unclear. The V gene's germline CDR1 is SGHRS and CDR2 YFSETQ. V dropped 0 bases and J dropped 5 bases, with 5 bases sitting between them. This CDR3 has 13 residues. The CDR3 sequence is CASSLVVTGELFF. The CDR3 nucleotides read TGCGCCAGCAGCTTGGTAGTGACCGGGGAGCTGTTTTTT.

V and J are TRBV5-1 and TRBJ1-2, with TRBD1 as a possible D gene (5 bases). V lost 4 bases and J lost 3, with 7 bases in between. Germline assignment: CDR1 SGHRS and CDR2 YFSETQ. The CDR3 consists of 12 residues. CDR3 coding DNA: TGCGCCAGCAGCGCAGGGCACTATGGCTACACCTTC. It specifies CASSAGHYGYTF.

V gene TRBV28 combines with J gene TRBJ1-2; 7 positions match TRBD1. This CDR3 spans 15 amino acids. Germline V gene sequence: CDR1 MDHEN, CDR2 SYDVKM. After removal of 7 bases from V and 3 bases from J, the junction contained 11 bases not matched to a gene. CDR3 nucleotides: TGTGCCAGCAACCCCCCCGGCAGGGGGGACTATGGCTACACCTTC. Encoded protein: CASNPPGRGDYGYTF.

V gene TRBV21-1 combines with J gene TRBJ2-3; the listed D gene, TRBD2, was not tested against the DNA. TRBV21-1 is an annotated pseudogene. The CDR3 runs to 19 residues. In DNA form, the CDR3 reads TGTGCCAGCAGCAAAGAATCAACCTGGCGGGAGGAACGCACAGATACGCAGTATTTT. Its protein is CASSKESTWREERTDTQYF.

The chain links TRBV29-1 to TRBJ1-1; D remains unclear. The germline V gene encodes CDR1 SQVTM and CDR2 ANQGSEA. The CDR3 spans 12 residues. V lost 7 bases, J lost 8 bases, and 17 bases lay in between. The CDR3 nucleotides read TGCAGCGGTATTACCCCCGGGATCGAAGCTTTCTTT. It is translated as CSGITPGIEAFF.

This clone was detected a few times. The chain is built from TRBV18 and TRBJ1-1; a weak D match, TRBD1 (5 bases). Between the trimmed V and J ends, which lost 5 bases and 0 bases, there was a span of 16 bases. The CDR3 is made up of 16 amino acids. The germline gives CDR1 KGHSH, CDR2 LQKENI. CDR3 region: CASSSEHGTLNTEAFF. The CDR3 DNA reads as TGTGCCAGCTCATCTGAACACGGGACGCTGAACACTGAAGCTTTCTTT.

The J gene is TRBJ1-5, the V gene TRBV19, with D hard to call. CDR3 length equals 13 residues. V lost 1 base and J lost 8, with 9 bases in between. Germline V gene sequence: CDR1 LNHDA, CDR2 SQIVND (reference sequence). CDR3 DNA: TGTGCCAGTAGTATAGGTTCGGATGAGCCCCAGCATTTT. Its protein product is CASSIGSDEPQHF. The variable domain in full, with the rest retrieved from reference TRBV19 and TRBJ1-5, is DGGITQSPKYLFRKEGQNVTLSCEQNLNHDAMYWYRQDPGQGLRLIYYSQIVNDFQKGDIAEGYSVSREKKESFPLTVTSAQKNPTAFYLCASSIGSDEPQHFGDGTRLSIL.

The rearrangement uses TRBV10-1 and TRBJ2-3; TRBD2 agrees at 10 bases. Germline values: CDR1 WNHNN, CDR2 SYGVQD (reference sequence). The V gene end was trimmed by 6 bases and the J gene end by 3 bases; junction bases not matched to a gene: 6. The CDR3 is 15 amino acids. CDR3: CASRPGTSATDTQYF. CDR3 sequence (DNA): TGCGCCAGCAGACCCGGGACTAGCGCTACAGATACGCAGTATTTT.

V and J are TRBV2 and TRBJ1-4; D uncertain. Germline CDR1 reads SNHLY; CDR2 reads FYNNEI. This CDR3 is built from 14 residues. Trimming took off 5 bases at V and 4 bases at J, with 11 bases between the two ends. In DNA, the CDR3 is TGTGCCAGCAGTCCGAATCGGGGTAATGAAAAACTGTTTTTT. This codes for CASSPNRGNEKLFF.

The chain carries TRBV5-5 and TRBJ1-2; D is uncertain. The germline V gene encodes CDR1 SGHKS and CDR2 YYEKEE (reference sequence). Trimming removed 0 bases from V and 4 bases from J, with 13 bases in between. CDR3 length equals 15 residues. CDR3 loop: CASSLGGIVPYGYTF. CDR3 DNA: TGTGCCAGCAGCTTGGGGGGAATAGTCCCCTATGGCTACACCTTC.

The CDR3 reads CASSLVGTGGSYGYTF. In DNA, the CDR3 is TGTGCCAGCAGCTTGGTCGGGACAGGGGGAAGCTATGGCTACACCTTC. This chain connects TRBV5-5 to TRBJ1-2; TRBD1 agrees at 11 bases. The CDR3 consists of 16 residues. The germline V gene has CDR1 SGHKS and CDR2 YYEKEE (reference sequence). Trimming at V came to 0 bases and at J to 4 bases, leaving 5 bases not matched to a gene. Full variable domain (remainder filled in from reference TRBV5-5 and TRBJ1-2): DAGVTQSPTHLIKTRGQQVTLRCSPISGHKSVSWYQQVLGQGPQFIFQYYEKEERGRGNFPDRFSARQFPNYSSELNVNALLLGDSALYLCASSLVGTGGSYGYTFGSGTRLTVV.

This clone was counted a single time. This chain links TRBV19 with TRBJ2-3; D might be TRBD2 (6 bases). Germline CDR1 is LNHDA and CDR2 is SQIVND (reference sequence). Trimming took off 6 bases at V and 0 bases at J, with 10 bases between the two ends. This CDR3 has 14 residues. In nucleotides, the CDR3 is TGTGCCAGTAGGGAGGGCCCTAGCACAGATACGCAGTATTTT. This encodes CASREGPSTDTQYF.

This chain connects TRBV19 to TRBJ2-2, with D unresolved. Germline assignment: CDR1 LNHDA and CDR2 SQIVND (reference sequence). The CDR3 loop spans 14 amino acids. V was trimmed by 2 bases and J by 0 bases, leaving 4 bases between them. The CDR3 DNA reads as TGTGCCAGTAGTATAAAAGCGAACACCGGGGAGCTGTTTTTT. As protein: CASSIKANTGELFF. The variable domain in full, completed from reference TRBV19 and TRBJ2-2, reads DGGITQSPKYLFRKEGQNVTLSCEQNLNHDAMYWYRQDPGQGLRLIYYSQIVNDFQKGDIAEGYSVSREKKESFPLTVTSAQKNPTAFYLCASSIKANTGELFFGEGSRLTVL.

The rearrangement joins TRBV4-1 to TRBJ2-7, with 11 bases lining up with TRBD2. Germline-derived CDR1 and CDR2 are MGHRA and YSYEKL. Unmatched junction bases numbered 5, after V lost 2 bases and J lost 5 bases. There are 15 residues in the CDR3. CDR3 protein: CASSQHQLAGDEQYF. The CDR3 coding sequence is TGCGCCAGCAGCCAACACCAACTAGCGGGAGACGAGCAGTACTTC.

This clone has more than one count but fewer than ten. J is TRBJ2-7 and V is TRBV6-5; 8 bases fit TRBD1. Losses at the gene ends were 0 bases for V and 4 bases for J; bases not matched to a gene: 5. Germline V lookup: CDR1 MNHEY, CDR2 SVGAGI. The CDR3 is 15 amino acids. As DNA, the CDR3 is TGTGCCAGCAGTTACTCCGGGACAGGATCTTACGAGCAGTACTTC. Residues: CASSYSGTGSYEQYF.

This chain links TRBV10-2 with TRBJ2-7; 10 bases are shared with TRBD2. The V and J ends lost 6 bases and 5 bases, in that order; junction bases with no gene match: 16. This CDR3 contains 17 residues. Germline lookup yields CDR1 WSHSY and CDR2 SAAADI. Written as DNA, the CDR3 is TGCGCCAGCAGAGAAATAGCGGGAGGCCAGGTTTTGCACGAGCAGTACTTC. Protein product: CASREIAGGQVLHEQYF.

This clone occurred a few times. The rearrangement joins TRBV2 to TRBJ2-3; the D gene is possibly TRBD1 (5 bases). Germline values: CDR1 SNHLY, CDR2 FYNNEI. The CDR3 sequence is 14 residues long. Deletions cut 4 bases from V and 6 bases from J, with 14 bases between. The CDR3 sequence is CASSAGQPGDTQYF. DNA of the CDR3: TGTGCCAGCAGTGCTGGGCAACCAGGGGATACGCAGTATTTT.

J is TRBJ2-1 and V is TRBV11-3, with D perhaps TRBD2 (6 bases). The CDR3 sequence is 11 residues long. V lost 5 bases, J lost 16 bases, and 15 bases lay in between. Germline assignment: CDR1 SGHNT and CDR2 YENEEA. CDR3 nucleotides: TGTGCCAGCAGCACAGGTCGGACTATATTCTTC. It encodes CASSTGRTIFF. The variable domain in full, completed from reference TRBV11-3 and TRBJ2-1, reads EAGVVQSPRYKIIEKKQPVAFWCNPISGHNTLYWYLQNLGQGPELLIRYENEEAVDDSQLPKDRFSAERLKGVDSTLKIQPAELGDSAVYLCASSTGRTIFFGPGTRLTVL.